This T cell receptor beta chain was captured in a study of control samples from healthy donors and cancer patients. This clone showed up just a few times. TCRdb's table, derived via immunoSEQ multiplex PCR, lists solely in-frame clones and lacks some. The repertoire holds about 150,000 clones, approximately 93% seen once, with 2.4% in the top ten. The CDR3 is 15 amino acids. Germline-derived CDR1 and CDR2 are GTSNPN and SVGIG (reference sequence). Trimming removed 3 bases from V and 0 bases from J; junction bases left unmatched: 3. This sequence was found in a man aged 50 to 59 in good health. Sequencing was carried out using blood. This rearrangement joins TRBV30 to TRBJ1-2, with 11 bases identical to TRBD1. CDR3 sequence: CAWRGQGGSNYGYTF. The CDR3 region has the DNA TGTGCCTGGAGGGGACAGGGGGGGTCTAACTATGGCTACACCTTC.